These 15 T cell receptor beta chains came from one sample sequenced in a study of T-cell memory formation after mild COVID-19. TCRdb re-derived calls from the 5' RACE reads in MiXCR, one entry per CDR3 protein. The sample records 250,000 to 350,000 distinct CDR3 sequences, roughly 16% being singletons. Material: PBMCs or a T cell subset sorted from them (not recorded which). The receptors originated from a man aged 18 to 30 who had mild COVID-19 (a few samples of this study predate the infection). Cell type and time point are not known.

The chain carries TRBV20-1 and TRBJ2-1; no firm D call. The CDR3 extends over 14 amino acids. Germline CDR1 is DFQATT and CDR2 is SNEGSKA (reference sequence). V shed 0 bases and J shed 0 bases, with 6 bases lying between them. CDR3 sequence: CSARELASYNEQFF. The CDR3, as DNA: TGCAGTGCTAGAGAACTGGCCTCCTACAATGAGCAGTTCTTC.

This clonotype was seen a handful of times. The V call is TRBV9, the J call TRBJ2-2, with TRBD1 identical over 7 bases. With V trimmed by 1 base and J by 6 bases, 3 bases remained unmatched. Germline values: CDR1 SGDLS, CDR2 YYNGEE. The CDR3 spans 14 residues. As DNA, the CDR3 is TGTGCCAGCAGCGTATCGACAGGGCCCGGGGAGCTGTTTTTT. Its protein is CASSVSTGPGELFF.

J is TRBJ1-1 and V is TRBV11-2, with D unresolved. Per germline, CDR1 SGHAT and CDR2 FQNNGV. The germline V and J ends were trimmed by 6 bases and 6 bases, with 14 bases remaining between them. This CDR3 spans 13 amino acids. The CDR3 is CASSPLGRAEAFF. The CDR3 nucleotides are TGTGCCAGCAGTCCACTGGGGAGAGCTGAAGCTTTCTTT.

This clonotype was seen ten or more times. Here the CDR3 reads CAIRPGTGEKLFF. The CDR3 nucleotides are TGTGCCATCAGGCCGGGAACGGGGGAAAAACTGTTTTTT. The genes are TRBV10-3 and TRBJ1-4; no clear D. This CDR3 comprises 13 residues. The V gene lost 6 bases and the J gene lost 8 bases, with 13 bases spanning the gap. Germline V gene lookup returns CDR1 ENHRY and CDR2 SYGVKD.

This clonotype was recorded at least ten times. The chain employs TRBV7-6 and TRBJ2-3; D is uncertain. V gave up 4 bases and J gave up 1 base, with 15 bases separating them. The CDR3 runs to 16 residues. Germline CDR1 reads SGHVS; CDR2 reads FNYEAQ. CDR3 loop: CASSSRLADRTDTQYF. In DNA form, the CDR3 reads TGTGCCAGCAGCTCCCGATTGGCAGACCGCACAGATACGCAGTATTTT.

The V and J genes are TRBV15 and TRBJ1-1; no reliable D call. The germline V and J ends were trimmed by 0 bases and 0 bases, with 5 bases remaining between them. This CDR3 contains 14 residues. Per the germline V gene, CDR1 is LNHNV and CDR2 is YYDKDF (reference sequence). In DNA form, the CDR3 reads TGTGCCACCAGCAGAGATGGAGTGAACACTGAAGCTTTCTTT. This sequence encodes CATSRDGVNTEAFF.

The chain couples TRBV30 to TRBJ2-7, with 7 bases fitting TRBD2. V was pared by 4 bases and J by 6 bases, with 6 bases of the junction left unmatched. The CDR3 covers 12 residues. Germline V gene sequence: CDR1 GTSNPN, CDR2 SVGIG (reference sequence). CDR3 sequence: CAWTLWGGEQYF. Written as DNA, the CDR3 is TGTGCCTGGACCTTATGGGGGGGCGAGCAGTACTTC. The entire variable domain, with the rest obtained from reference TRBV30 and TRBJ2-7, is as follows: SQTIHQWPATLVQPVGSPLSLECTVEGTSNPNLYWYRQAAGRGLQLLFYSVGIGQISSEVPQNLSASRPQDRQFILSSKKLLLSDSGFYLCAWTLWGGEQYFGPGTRLTVT.

The chain is built from TRBV5-1 and TRBJ2-3, with D perhaps matching TRBD2 (6 bases). V shed 6 bases and J shed 2 bases, with 16 bases lying between them. The germline V gene has CDR1 SGHRS and CDR2 YFSETQ. The CDR3 loop spans 15 amino acids. The CDR3 nucleotides are TGCGCCAGCAAGGGCTATCTAGCGATCACAGATACGCAGTATTTT. Amino acid sequence: CASKGYLAITDTQYF.

The V gene is TRBV7-6, the J gene TRBJ1-1; perhaps TRBD1 as D (6 bases). This CDR3 spans 14 amino acids. V lost 2 bases, J lost 7 bases, and 14 bases lay in between. CDR1 and CDR2 (germline): SGHVS, FNYEAQ. The CDR3 DNA follows: TGTGCCAGCAGCTTACAGGGGCAGCTCGTTGAAGCTTTCTTT. Amino acids: CASSLQGQLVEAFF. The full variable domain, rest sourced from reference TRBV7-6 and TRBJ1-1, is GAGVSQSPRYKVTKRGQDVALRCDPISGHVSLYWYRQALGQGPEFLTYFNYEAQQDKSGLPNDRFSAERPEGSISTLTIQRTEQRDSAMYRCASSLQGQLVEAFFGQGTRLTVV.

The chain couples TRBV9 to TRBJ1-5; 8 bases align to TRBD1. The CDR3 runs 15 residues. Looked up from germline, CDR1 is SGDLS and CDR2 is YYNGEE. Trimming took 0 bases from V and 4 from J; bases not matched to a gene: 3. Here the CDR3 DNA reads TGTGCCAGCAGCGTAGGAACAGGGGGAAATCAGCCCCAGCATTTT. This gives the protein CASSVGTGGNQPQHF.

The chain combines TRBV5-5 with TRBJ2-7; no reliable D call. V was clipped by 5 bases and J by 2 bases, with 8 bases between them. In germline, CDR1 is SGHKS, CDR2 YYEKEE (reference sequence). This CDR3 region has 12 residues. For the CDR3, the DNA is TGTGCCAGCAGACCCGGCGCCTACGAGCAGTACTTC. It translates to CASRPGAYEQYF. Combining the CDR3 with reference TRBV5-5 and TRBJ2-7 gives the whole variable domain DAGVTQSPTHLIKTRGQQVTLRCSPISGHKSVSWYQQVLGQGPQFIFQYYEKEERGRGNFPDRFSARQFPNYSSELNVNALLLGDSALYLCASRPGAYEQYFGPGTRLTVT.

This clonotype was picked up one time. A much larger clone is a single base away; this may be a read error. CDR3 bases: TGCGCCAGCAGCTTGACAGGGGCTCAGCCCCAGCATTTT. Its protein product is CASSLTGAQPQHF. The V and J genes are TRBV5-1 and TRBJ1-5; 7 nucleotides agree with TRBD1. The CDR3 runs to 13 residues. Germline CDR1 reads SGHRS; CDR2 reads YFSETQ. V gave up 1 base and J gave up 6 bases; unmatched junction bases: 1.

In its sample, this clonotype was seen a few times. V gene TRBV7-6 combines with J gene TRBJ1-1; TRBD1 agrees at 7 bases. CDR3 length: 14 amino acids. Germline assignment: CDR1 SGHVS and CDR2 FNYEAQ. V was clipped by 1 base and J by 6 bases; unmatched bases: 5. As DNA, the CDR3 is TGTGCCAGCAGCTTAGTGGGACAGATATCTGAAGCTTTCTTT. It specifies CASSLVGQISEAFF.

The chain links TRBV6-2 or TRBV6-3 to TRBJ2-3; D may be TRBD1 (5 bases). From germline, CDR1 is MNHEY and CDR2 SVGEGT. This CDR3 is built from 13 residues. Deletions cut 6 bases from V and 7 bases from J, with 14 bases between. The CDR3 sequence is CASSPPGPHTQYF. The CDR3 DNA reads TGTGCCAGCAGCCCGCCAGGGCCCCATACGCAGTATTTT.

This clonotype was detected only a few times. This chain uses TRBV4-3 with TRBJ2-7; D may correspond to TRBD1 or TRBD2 (6 bases each). Germline V gene lookup returns CDR1 LGHNA and CDR2 YSLEER. Trimming took off 0 bases at V and 3 bases at J, with 9 bases between the two ends. This CDR3 is 14 amino acids long. As DNA, the CDR3 is TGCGCCAGCAGCCAAGATGGGGGGCTCTACGAGCAGTACTTC. Amino acids: CASSQDGGLYEQYF.